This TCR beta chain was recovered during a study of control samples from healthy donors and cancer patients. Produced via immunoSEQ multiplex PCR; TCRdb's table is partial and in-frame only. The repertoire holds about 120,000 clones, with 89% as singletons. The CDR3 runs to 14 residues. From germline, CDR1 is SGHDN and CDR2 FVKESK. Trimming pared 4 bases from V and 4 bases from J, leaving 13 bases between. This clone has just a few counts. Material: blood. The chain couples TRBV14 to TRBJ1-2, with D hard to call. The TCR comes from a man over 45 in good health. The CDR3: CASSRLTDFYGYTF. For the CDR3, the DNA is TGTGCCAGCAGCCGACTGACTGATTTCTATGGCTACACCTTC.